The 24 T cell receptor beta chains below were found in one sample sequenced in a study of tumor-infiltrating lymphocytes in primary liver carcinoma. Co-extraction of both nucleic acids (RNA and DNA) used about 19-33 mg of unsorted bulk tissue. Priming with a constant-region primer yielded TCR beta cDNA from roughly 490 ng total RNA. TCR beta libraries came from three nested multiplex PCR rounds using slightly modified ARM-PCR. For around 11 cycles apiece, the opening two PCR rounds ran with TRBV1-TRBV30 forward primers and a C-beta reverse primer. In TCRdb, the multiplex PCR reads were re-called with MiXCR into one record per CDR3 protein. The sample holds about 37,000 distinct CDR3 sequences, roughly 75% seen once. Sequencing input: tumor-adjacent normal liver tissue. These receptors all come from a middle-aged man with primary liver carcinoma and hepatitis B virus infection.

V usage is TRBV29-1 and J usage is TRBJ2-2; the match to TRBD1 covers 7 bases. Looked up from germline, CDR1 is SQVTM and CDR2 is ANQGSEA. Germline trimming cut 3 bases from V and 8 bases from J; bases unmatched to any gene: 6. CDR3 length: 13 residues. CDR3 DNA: TGCAGCGTTGAGATAACAGGGGTTGGGGAGCTGTTTTTT. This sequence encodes CSVEITGVGELFF.

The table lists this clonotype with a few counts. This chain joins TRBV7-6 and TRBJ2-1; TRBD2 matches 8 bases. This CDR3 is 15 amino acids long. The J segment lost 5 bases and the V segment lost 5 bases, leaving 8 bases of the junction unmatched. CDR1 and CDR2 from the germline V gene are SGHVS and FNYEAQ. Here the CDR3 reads CASSLSGTGDNEQFF. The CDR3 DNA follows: TGTGCCAGCAGCCTTAGCGGGACTGGCGACAATGAGCAGTTCTTC.

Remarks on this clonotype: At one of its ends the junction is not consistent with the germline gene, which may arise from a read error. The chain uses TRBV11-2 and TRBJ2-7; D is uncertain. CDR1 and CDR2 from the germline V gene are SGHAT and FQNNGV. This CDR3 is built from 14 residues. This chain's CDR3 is CARSSNSNSYGQYF. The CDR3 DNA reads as TGTGCCAGGAGCTCTAACAGCAACTCCTACGGGCAATACTTC.

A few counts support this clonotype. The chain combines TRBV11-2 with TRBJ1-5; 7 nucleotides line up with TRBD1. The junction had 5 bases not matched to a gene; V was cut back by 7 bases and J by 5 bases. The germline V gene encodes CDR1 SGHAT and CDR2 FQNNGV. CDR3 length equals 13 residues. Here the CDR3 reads CASNCDRDQPQHF. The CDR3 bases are TGTGCCAGCAATTGCGACAGGGATCAGCCCCAGCATTTT.

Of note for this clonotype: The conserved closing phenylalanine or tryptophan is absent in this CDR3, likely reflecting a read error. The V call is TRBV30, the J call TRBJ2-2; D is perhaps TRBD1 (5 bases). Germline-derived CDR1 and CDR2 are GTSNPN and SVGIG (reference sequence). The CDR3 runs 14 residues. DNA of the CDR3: TGTGCCAGGAGTACAGGTGATTTCACCGGGGAGCTGTTTATT. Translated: CARSTGDFTGELFI.

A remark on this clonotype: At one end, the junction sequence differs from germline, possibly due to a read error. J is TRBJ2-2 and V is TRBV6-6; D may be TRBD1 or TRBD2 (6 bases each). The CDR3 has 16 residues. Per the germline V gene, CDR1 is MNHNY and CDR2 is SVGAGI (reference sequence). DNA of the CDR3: TGTGCCAGCGGTTCCCCGAGAGGGGGGAGTACCGGGGAGCTATTTTTT. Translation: CASGSPRGGSTGELFF.

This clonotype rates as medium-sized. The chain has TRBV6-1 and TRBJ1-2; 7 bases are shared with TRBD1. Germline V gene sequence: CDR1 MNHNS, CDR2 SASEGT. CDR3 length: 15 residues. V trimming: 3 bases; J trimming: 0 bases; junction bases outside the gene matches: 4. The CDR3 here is CASSDWTGSNYGYTF. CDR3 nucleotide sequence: TGTGCCAGCAGTGACTGGACAGGATCTAACTATGGCTACACCTTC.

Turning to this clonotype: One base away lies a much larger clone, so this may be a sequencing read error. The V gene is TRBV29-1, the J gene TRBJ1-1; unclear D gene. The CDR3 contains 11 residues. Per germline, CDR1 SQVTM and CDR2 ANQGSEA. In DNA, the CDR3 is TGCGGCGTTATCGAGAACATTGAAGCTTTCTTT. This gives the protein CGVIENIEAFF. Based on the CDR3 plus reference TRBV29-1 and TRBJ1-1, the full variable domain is SAVISQKPSRDICQRGTSLTIQCQVDSQVTMMFWYRQQPGQSLTLIATANQGSEATYESGFVIDKFPISRPNLTFSTLTVSNMSPEDSSIYLCGVIENIEAFFGQGTRLTVV.

CDR3 in DNA: TGTGCCAGCAATTCCGCAGGGGGTGATGAGCAGTACTTC. It codes for CASNSAGGDEQYF. The V gene is TRBV12-3 or TRBV12-4, the J gene TRBJ2-7, with TRBD1 identical over 7 bases. Unmatched junction bases numbered 10, after V lost 7 bases and J lost 7 bases. The CDR3 consists of 13 residues.

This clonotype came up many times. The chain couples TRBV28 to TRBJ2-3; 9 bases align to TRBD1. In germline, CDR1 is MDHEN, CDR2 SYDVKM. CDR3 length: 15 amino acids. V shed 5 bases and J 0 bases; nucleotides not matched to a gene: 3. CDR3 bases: TGTGCCAGCAGTCGGACAGGGGATAGCACAGATACGCAGTATTTT. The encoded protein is CASSRTGDSTDTQYF.

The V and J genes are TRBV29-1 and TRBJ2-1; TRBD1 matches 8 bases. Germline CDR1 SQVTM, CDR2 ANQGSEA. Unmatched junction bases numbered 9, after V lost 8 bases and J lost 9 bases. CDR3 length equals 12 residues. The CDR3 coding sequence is TGCAGCTCGGCACAGGGGGTGGGTGAGCAGTTCTTC. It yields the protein CSSAQGVGEQFF.

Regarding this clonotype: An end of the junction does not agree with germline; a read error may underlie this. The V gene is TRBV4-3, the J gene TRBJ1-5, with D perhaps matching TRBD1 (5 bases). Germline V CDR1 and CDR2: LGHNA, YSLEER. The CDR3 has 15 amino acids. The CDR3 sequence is CASSQVWGLDQPQPF. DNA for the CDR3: TGCGCCAGCAGCCAAGTCTGGGGCCTCGATCAGCCCCAGCCCTTT.

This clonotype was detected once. The CDR3 nucleotides read TGTGCCAGCAGCTTAGAACATCGCGGGGGAAGCACAGATGCGCCGTATTTT. Translated, it gives CASSLEHRGGSTDAPYF. This chain connects TRBV13 to TRBJ2-3; TRBD2 matches 7 bases. The V segment lost 1 base and the J segment 14 bases; nucleotides outside the gene matches: 21. The CDR3 sequence is 17 residues long. The germline CDR1 and CDR2 sequences are PRHDT and FYEKMQ (reference sequence). Drawing the rest from reference TRBV13 and TRBJ2-3, the complete variable domain is AAGVIQSPRHLIKEKRETATLKCYPIPRHDTVYWYQQGPGQDPQFLISFYEKMQSDKGSIPDRFSAQQFSDYHSELNMSSLELGDSALYFCASSLEHRGGSTDAPYFGPGTRLTVL.

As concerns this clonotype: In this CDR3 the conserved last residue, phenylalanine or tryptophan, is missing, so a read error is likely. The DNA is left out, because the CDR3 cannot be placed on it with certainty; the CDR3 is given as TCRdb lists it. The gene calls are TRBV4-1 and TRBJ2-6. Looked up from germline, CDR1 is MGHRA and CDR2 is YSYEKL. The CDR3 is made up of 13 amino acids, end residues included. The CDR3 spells CASSQVGANVLAS.

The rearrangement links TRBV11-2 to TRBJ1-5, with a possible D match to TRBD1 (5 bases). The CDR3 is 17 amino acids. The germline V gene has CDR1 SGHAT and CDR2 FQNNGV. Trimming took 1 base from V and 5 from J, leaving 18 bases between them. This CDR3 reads CASSLVGVIGSYQPQHF. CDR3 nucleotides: TGTGCCAGCAGCTTAGTAGGGGTAATAGGAAGCTATCAGCCCCAGCATTTT.

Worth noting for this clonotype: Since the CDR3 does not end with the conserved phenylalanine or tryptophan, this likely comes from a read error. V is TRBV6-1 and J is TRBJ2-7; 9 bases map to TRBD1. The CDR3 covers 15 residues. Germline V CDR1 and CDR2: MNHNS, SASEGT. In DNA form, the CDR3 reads TGTGCCAGCAATGAAGGGACAGGGAGTGCGTACGAGCAGTACTCC. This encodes CASNEGTGSAYEQYS.

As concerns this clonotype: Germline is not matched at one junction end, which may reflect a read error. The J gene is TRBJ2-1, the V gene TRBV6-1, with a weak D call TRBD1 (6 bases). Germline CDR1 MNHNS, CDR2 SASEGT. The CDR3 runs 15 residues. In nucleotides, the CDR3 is TGTGCCAGCAGTGAGACAGGATGTATGTACAATGAACAGTTCTTC. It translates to CASSETGCMYNEQFF.

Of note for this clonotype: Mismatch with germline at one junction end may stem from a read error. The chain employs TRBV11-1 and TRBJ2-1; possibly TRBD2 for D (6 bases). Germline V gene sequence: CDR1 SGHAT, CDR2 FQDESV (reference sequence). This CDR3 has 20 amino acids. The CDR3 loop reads CASGLGKTGGASRFGNEQFF. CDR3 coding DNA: TGTGCCAGCGGCTTAGGAAAGACTGGCGGGGCCTCACGGTTCGGCAATGAGCAGTTCTTC.

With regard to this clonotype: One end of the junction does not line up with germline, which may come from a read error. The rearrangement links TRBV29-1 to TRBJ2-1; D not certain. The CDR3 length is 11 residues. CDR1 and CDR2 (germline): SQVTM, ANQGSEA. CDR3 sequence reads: CSFPVYNEQLF. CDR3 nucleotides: TGCAGCTTTCCGGTATACAATGAGCAACTCTTC.

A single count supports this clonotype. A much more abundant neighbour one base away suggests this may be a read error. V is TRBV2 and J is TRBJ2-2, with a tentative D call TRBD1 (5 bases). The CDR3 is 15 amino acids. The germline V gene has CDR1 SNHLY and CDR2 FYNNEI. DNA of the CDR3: TGTACCAGCAGCCCGACAGTCTCGAACACCGGGGAGCTGTTTTTT. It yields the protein CTSSPTVSNTGELFF.

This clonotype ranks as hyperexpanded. DNA of the CDR3: TGTGCCAGCAGCTTAGATCTGGGGGTGGCTCAGCCCCAGCATTTT. This codes for CASSLDLGVAQPQHF. The rearrangement uses TRBV11-3 and TRBJ1-5; D might be TRBD1 (5 bases). The CDR3 sequence is 15 residues long. V shed 0 bases and J shed 6 bases, with 12 bases lying between them. Germline V gives CDR1 SGHNT, CDR2 YENEEA.

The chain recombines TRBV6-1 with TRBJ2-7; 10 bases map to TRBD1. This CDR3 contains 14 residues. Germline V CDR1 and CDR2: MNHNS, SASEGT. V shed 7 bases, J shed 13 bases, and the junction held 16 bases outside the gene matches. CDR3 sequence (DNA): TGTGCCAGCAATAGGGACAGGGGAGGGTACGTGCAATACTTC. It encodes CASNRDRGGYVQYF.

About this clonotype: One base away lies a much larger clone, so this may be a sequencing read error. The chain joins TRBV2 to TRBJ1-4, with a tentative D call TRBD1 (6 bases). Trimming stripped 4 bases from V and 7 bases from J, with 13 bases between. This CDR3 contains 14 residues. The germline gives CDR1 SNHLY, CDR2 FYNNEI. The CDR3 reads CASSVPRGGEKLFF. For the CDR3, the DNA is TGTGCCAGCAGTGTTCCCAGGGGTGGTGAAAAACTGTTTTTT.

The CDR3 region has the DNA TGTGCCAGCAGTTCCCCTGGGACTCCCAGGGTGCCCGAACAGTACTTC. Its protein is CASSSPGTPRVPEQYF. The chain employs TRBV28 and TRBJ2-7; D perhaps matches TRBD2 (6 bases). V dropped 4 bases and J dropped 10 bases, with 26 bases sitting between them. From germline, CDR1 is MDHEN and CDR2 SYDVKM. The CDR3 runs 16 residues.